Below are 17 T cell receptor beta chains sequenced from a single sample in a study of blood T cell repertoires in COVID-19. Repertoires were generated with immunoSEQ multiplex PCR, while TCRdb's copy carries only in-frame clones and drops some. The repertoire holds approximately 110,000 clones, 70% to 90% seen once, with about 1% in the top ten. Input material: peripheral blood. These receptors originate from a woman aged 45-65 years with active or convalescent COVID-19.

The rearrangement links TRBV27 to TRBJ2-7; 11 nucleotides align to TRBD2. CDR3 length: 14 amino acids. The V segment lost 2 bases and the J segment 12 bases; nucleotides outside the gene matches: 9. From germline, CDR1 is MNHEY and CDR2 SMNVEV (reference sequence). CDR3 in amino acids: CASSLGSGRARRYF. The CDR3 DNA reads TGTGCCAGCAGTTTAGGTAGCGGGAGGGCCCGACGGTACTTC.

The V call is TRBV27, the J call TRBJ2-7; D possibly corresponds to TRBD2 (6 bases). V was clipped by 1 base and J by 5 bases, with 12 bases between them. CDR1 and CDR2 (germline): MNHEY, SMNVEV (reference sequence). The CDR3 has 14 amino acids. CDR3 bases: TGTGCCAGCAGTTTATTGGGGACTCCAAACGAGCAGTACTTC. Amino acids: CASSLLGTPNEQYF.

The rearrangement links TRBV10-3 to TRBJ1-5; no clear D. Per the germline V gene, CDR1 is ENHRY and CDR2 is SYGVKD. V was clipped by 5 bases and J by 0 bases, with 8 bases between them. This CDR3 region has 14 residues. CDR3 sequence: CAISPAGSNQPQHF. CDR3 bases: TGTGCCATCAGTCCCGCGGGTAGCAATCAGCCCCAGCATTTT.

This clone was detected once. The rearrangement uses TRBV7-2 and TRBJ2-7; 12 bases are a match to TRBD2. CDR3 length: 15 amino acids. The J segment lost 6 bases and the V segment lost 1 base, leaving 4 bases of the junction unmatched. Germline V CDR1 and CDR2: SGHTA, FQGNSA. The CDR3 protein is CASSLETSGSTEQYF. For the CDR3, the DNA is TGTGCCAGCAGCTTAGAGACTAGCGGGAGTACCGAGCAGTACTTC. The full variable domain, with the rest looked up from reference TRBV7-2 and TRBJ2-7, is GAGVSQSPSNKVTEKGKDVELRCDPISGHTALYWYRQSLGQGLEFLIYFQGNSAPDKSGLPSDRFSAERTGGSVSTLTIQRTQQEDSAVYLCASSLETSGSTEQYFGPGTRLTVT.

The chain recombines TRBV27 with TRBJ2-5; 7 bases map to TRBD1. Germline trimming cut 4 bases from V and 5 bases from J; bases unmatched to any gene: 7. The CDR3 consists of 14 residues. Germline CDR1 MNHEY, CDR2 SMNVEV (reference sequence). CDR3 region: CASSSPGQDETQYF. The CDR3 DNA follows: TGTGCCAGCAGTTCCCCCGGACAGGACGAGACCCAGTACTTC.

The V call is TRBV28, the J call TRBJ2-7; the match to TRBD2 covers 12 bases. In germline, CDR1 is MDHEN, CDR2 SYDVKM. The CDR3 extends over 13 amino acids. V lost 7 bases, J lost 6 bases, and 4 bases stayed unmatched. The CDR3 sequence: CASNLAGGREQYF. The CDR3 nucleotides are TGTGCCAGCAATCTAGCGGGAGGGCGCGAGCAGTACTTC.

This sequence joins TRBV5-6 and TRBJ2-5, with TRBD2 as a possible D gene (6 bases). The V end was cut by 2 bases, the J end by 1 base, with 15 bases between. The CDR3 is 16 residues long. The germline CDR1 and CDR2 sequences are SGHDT and YYEEEE. The CDR3 loop is CASSFSTSWGQETQYF. The CDR3 DNA is TGTGCCAGCAGCTTTTCGACTAGTTGGGGCCAAGAGACCCAGTACTTC.

CDR3 loop: CASSQPRGETDTQYF. CDR3 DNA: TGCGCCAGCAGCCAACCCCGTGGAGAGACAGATACGCAGTATTTT. This chain joins TRBV4-1 and TRBJ2-3, with unresolved D. Looked up from germline, CDR1 is MGHRA and CDR2 is YSYEKL. The CDR3 is 15 residues long. Trimming removed 2 bases from V and 3 bases from J, with 12 bases in between.

V usage is TRBV29-1 and J usage is TRBJ1-1; D is uncertain. Germline CDR1 SQVTM, CDR2 ANQGSEA. The CDR3 loop spans 12 amino acids. The V end was cut by 4 bases, the J end by 0 bases, with 6 bases between. This CDR3 is CSVGALNTEAFF. In DNA form, the CDR3 reads TGCAGCGTTGGGGCCTTGAACACTGAAGCTTTCTTT.

V gene TRBV28 combines with J gene TRBJ1-1; tentatively, D is TRBD1 (6 bases). V gave up 8 bases and J gave up 0 bases, with 16 bases separating them. CDR3 length equals 15 residues. Germline CDR1 reads MDHEN; CDR2 reads SYDVKM. CDR3 amino acids: CASDTGLLLNTEAFF. CDR3 bases: TGTGCCAGCGATACAGGGTTACTTTTGAACACTGAAGCTTTCTTT.

This chain connects TRBV10-3 to TRBJ1-2; D perhaps matches TRBD1 (6 bases). The CDR3 extends over 13 amino acids. CDR1 is ENHRY and CDR2 is SYGVKD in the germline V gene. V lost 0 bases, J lost 6 bases, and 8 bases lay in between. CDR3 DNA sequence: TGTGCCATCAGTGAGTCTACAGGGAATGGCTACACCTTC. It specifies CAISESTGNGYTF.

The rearrangement uses TRBV7-2 and TRBJ2-3, with D possibly TRBD2 on 5 matching bases. The CDR3 consists of 15 residues. Looked up from germline, CDR1 is SGHTA and CDR2 is FQGNSA. V was clipped by 1 base and J by 2 bases, with 10 bases between them. CDR3 in amino acids: CASSLVAGFTDTQYF. CDR3 coding DNA: TGTGCCAGCAGCTTAGTCGCGGGTTTCACAGATACGCAGTATTTT.

The chain joins TRBV28 to TRBJ2-5; D is unresolved. V was cut by 7 bases and J by 5 bases, with 17 bases left in between. This CDR3 is 14 amino acids long. In germline, CDR1 is MDHEN, CDR2 SYDVKM. The CDR3 loop is CASTPSRRLETQYF. The CDR3 DNA is TGTGCCAGCACCCCCTCTAGGCGGTTGGAGACCCAGTACTTC. Using reference TRBV28 and TRBJ2-5 for the parts outside the CDR3, the full variable domain is DVKVTQSSRYLVKRTGEKVFLECVQDMDHENMFWYRQDPGLGLRLIYFSYDVKMKEKGDIPEGYSVSREKKERFSLILESASTNQTSMYLCASTPSRRLETQYFGPGTRLLVL.

The chain is built from TRBV27 and TRBJ1-1; D is unresolved. The CDR3 sequence is 13 residues long. The V and J ends lost 6 bases and 3 bases respectively, with 11 bases between them. The germline CDR1 and CDR2 sequences are MNHEY and SMNVEV (reference sequence). CDR3 in amino acids: CASRPNRDTEAFF. CDR3 DNA: TGTGCCAGCAGGCCTAACAGAGACACTGAAGCTTTCTTT.

The CDR3 sequence: CASRLGTSGTYEQYF. CDR3 sequence (DNA): TGTGCCAGTAGGTTGGGGACTAGCGGAACCTACGAGCAGTACTTC. The V call is TRBV19, the J call TRBJ2-7, with 11 bases matching TRBD2. J lost 2 bases, V lost 6 bases, and 6 bases had no gene match. The CDR3 is 15 residues long. Germline CDR1 LNHDA, CDR2 SQIVND (reference sequence).

This clone was observed once. The V gene is TRBV15, the J gene TRBJ1-2; weak D call: TRBD1 (6 bases). This CDR3 contains 14 residues. Germline V gene sequence: CDR1 LNHNV, CDR2 YYDKDF (reference sequence). The V and J ends lost 0 bases and 4 bases respectively, with 9 bases between them. This CDR3 reads CATSRERGGYGYTF. Written as DNA, the CDR3 is TGTGCCACCAGCAGAGAGAGGGGGGGCTATGGCTACACCTTC.

The V call is TRBV5-1, the J call TRBJ2-7; 7 bases align to TRBD2. Germline-derived CDR1 and CDR2 are SGHRS and YFSETQ. V shed 4 bases, J shed 4 bases, and the junction held 11 bases outside the gene matches. This CDR3 has 15 amino acids. The CDR3, as DNA: TGCGCCAGCAGCCCTAGCGGAAGACGGGGGTACGAGCAGTACTTC. Amino acids: CASSPSGRRGYEQYF.